This T cell receptor (beta chain) came from a study of Graves' ophthalmopathy and Graves' hyperthyroidism. The V gene end was trimmed by 3 bases and the J gene end by 10 bases; junction bases not matched to a gene: 10. There are 14 residues in the CDR3. CDR1 is SEHNR and CDR2 is FQNEAQ in the germline V gene (reference sequence). Many counts were recorded for this clonotype. Amplification of the TCR beta CDR3 regions used RNA transcripts (as template). The first-round RT-PCR employed HTBI primers together with the Qiagen OneStep RT-PCR kit. A multiplex PCR was then performed as the second round. TCRdb fed the multiplex PCR reads into MiXCR, producing one record per CDR3 protein. The sample shows 1 million to 1.3 million distinct CDR3 sequences, about 35% of them seen only once.

This receptor was taken from an adult man with Graves' hyperthyroidism. Sequencing was done on a sample of peripheral blood or thyroid tissue (not recorded which). This chain links TRBV7-9 with TRBJ1-2, with 8 bases fitting TRBD1. The CDR3 here is CASSFRGRRDDYTF. DNA of the CDR3: TGTGCCAGCAGCTTCAGGGGGCGAAGAGATGACTACACCTTC.